This entry is about one TCR beta chain. The source of the sample is a study of cytomegalovirus exposure and HLA in healthy donors. Germline lookup yields CDR1 SGHAT and CDR2 FQNNGV. Trimming removed 4 bases at V and 4 bases at J, with 14 bases between. CDR3 size: 15 residues. PCR amplification relied on 60 Vbeta primers (plus 13 Jbeta primers). TCRdb's copy holds only in-frame clones and misses some; the assay was immunoSEQ multiplex PCR. The repertoire has fewer than 350,000 clones, about 87% of them found once; the top ten carry about 2%. The receptor was derived from a woman under 30 in good health and CMV-seronegative. Sequencing was carried out using PBMCs. The gene calls are TRBV11-2 and TRBJ1-3; D not certain. CDR3 sequence (DNA): TGTGCCAGCAGCTCGACGCCCGGGTCCGGAAACACCATATATTTT. It yields the protein CASSSTPGSGNTIYF.